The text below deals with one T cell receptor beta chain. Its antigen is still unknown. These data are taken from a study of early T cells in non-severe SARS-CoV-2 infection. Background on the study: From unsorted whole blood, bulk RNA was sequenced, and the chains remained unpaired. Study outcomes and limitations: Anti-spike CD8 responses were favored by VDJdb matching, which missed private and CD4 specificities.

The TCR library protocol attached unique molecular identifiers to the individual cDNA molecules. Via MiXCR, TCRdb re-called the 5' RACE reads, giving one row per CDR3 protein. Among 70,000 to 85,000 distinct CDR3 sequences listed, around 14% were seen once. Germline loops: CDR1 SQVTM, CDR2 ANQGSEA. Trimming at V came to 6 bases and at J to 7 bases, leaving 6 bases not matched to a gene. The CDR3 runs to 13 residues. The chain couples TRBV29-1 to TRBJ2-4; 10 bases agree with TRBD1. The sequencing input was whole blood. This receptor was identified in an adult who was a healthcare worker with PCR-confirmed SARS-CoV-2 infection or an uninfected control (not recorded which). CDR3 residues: CSVPGQGTNIQYF. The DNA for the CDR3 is TGCAGCGTGCCGGGACAGGGGACCAACATTCAGTACTTC.